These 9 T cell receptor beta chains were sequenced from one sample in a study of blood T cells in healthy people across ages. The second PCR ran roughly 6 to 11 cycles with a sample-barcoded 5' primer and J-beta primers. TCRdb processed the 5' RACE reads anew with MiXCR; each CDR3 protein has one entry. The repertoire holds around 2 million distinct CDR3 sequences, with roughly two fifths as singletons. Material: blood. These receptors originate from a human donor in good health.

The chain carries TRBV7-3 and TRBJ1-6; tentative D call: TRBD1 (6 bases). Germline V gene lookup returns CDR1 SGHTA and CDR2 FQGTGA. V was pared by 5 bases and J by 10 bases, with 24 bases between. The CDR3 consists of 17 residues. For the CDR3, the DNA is TGTGCCAGCAGCCCACTCGGTGCGGGACACCGTAAGTCACCCCTCCACTTT. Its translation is CASSPLGAGHRKSPLHF.

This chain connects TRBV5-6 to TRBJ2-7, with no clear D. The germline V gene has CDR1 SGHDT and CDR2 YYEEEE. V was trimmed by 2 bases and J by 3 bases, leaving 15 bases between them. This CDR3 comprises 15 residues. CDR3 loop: CASSFSAGELYEQYF. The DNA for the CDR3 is TGTGCCAGCAGCTTTTCCGCAGGAGAACTCTACGAGCAGTACTTC.

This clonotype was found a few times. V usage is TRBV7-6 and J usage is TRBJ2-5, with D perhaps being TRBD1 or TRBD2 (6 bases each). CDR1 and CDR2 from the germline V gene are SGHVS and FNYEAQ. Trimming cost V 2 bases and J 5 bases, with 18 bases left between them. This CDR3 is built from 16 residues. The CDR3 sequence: CASSLSGGDKRETQYF. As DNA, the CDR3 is TGTGCCAGCAGCTTATCGGGCGGGGACAAGAGGGAGACCCAGTACTTC.

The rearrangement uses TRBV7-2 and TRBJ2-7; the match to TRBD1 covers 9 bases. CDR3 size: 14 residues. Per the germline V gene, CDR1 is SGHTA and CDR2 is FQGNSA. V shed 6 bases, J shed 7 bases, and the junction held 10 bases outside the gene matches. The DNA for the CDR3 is TGTGCCAGCAGTCTTATATCACAGGGGGCAGAGCAGTACTTC. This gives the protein CASSLISQGAEQYF. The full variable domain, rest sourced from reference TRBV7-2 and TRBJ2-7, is GAGVSQSPSNKVTEKGKDVELRCDPISGHTALYWYRQSLGQGLEFLIYFQGNSAPDKSGLPSDRFSAERTGGSVSTLTIQRTQQEDSAVYLCASSLISQGAEQYFGPGTRLTVT.

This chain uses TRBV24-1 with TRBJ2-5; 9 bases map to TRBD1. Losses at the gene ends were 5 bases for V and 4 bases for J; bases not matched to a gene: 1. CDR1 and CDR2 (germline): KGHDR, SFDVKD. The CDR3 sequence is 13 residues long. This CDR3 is CATSGQGGETQYF. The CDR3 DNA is TGTGCCACCAGTGGACAGGGGGGAGAGACCCAGTACTTC.

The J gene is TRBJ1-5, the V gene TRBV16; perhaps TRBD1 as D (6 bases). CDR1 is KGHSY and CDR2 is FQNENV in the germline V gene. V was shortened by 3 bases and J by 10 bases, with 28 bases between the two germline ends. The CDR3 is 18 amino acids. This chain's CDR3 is CASSHQLRRGRGYRPQHF. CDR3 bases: TGTGCCAGCAGCCACCAACTCAGGAGAGGCAGGGGCTATCGACCCCAGCATTTT.

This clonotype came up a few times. The CDR3: CSARESGAPYTQYF. The CDR3 DNA is TGCAGTGCTAGAGAATCGGGGGCGCCTTATACGCAGTATTTT. This rearrangement joins TRBV20-1 to TRBJ2-3; D is perhaps TRBD1 or TRBD2 (6 bases each). Trimming left V 0 bases short and J 7 bases short, with 14 bases between. The V gene's germline CDR1 is DFQATT and CDR2 SNEGSKA (reference sequence). The CDR3 consists of 14 residues.

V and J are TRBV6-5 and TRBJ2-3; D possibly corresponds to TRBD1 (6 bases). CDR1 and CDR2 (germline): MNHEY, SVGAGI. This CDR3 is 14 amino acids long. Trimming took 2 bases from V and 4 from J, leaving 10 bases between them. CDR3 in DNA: TGTGCCAGCAGTTACCAGGGGCAGGCAGATACGCAGTATTTT. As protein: CASSYQGQADTQYF.

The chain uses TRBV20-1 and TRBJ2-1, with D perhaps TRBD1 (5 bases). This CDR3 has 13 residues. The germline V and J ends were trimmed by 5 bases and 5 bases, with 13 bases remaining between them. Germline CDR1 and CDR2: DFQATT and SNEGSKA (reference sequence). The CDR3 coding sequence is TGCAGTGCTTGGCAGGGAATGAACAATGAGCAGTTCTTC. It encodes CSAWQGMNNEQFF.